The 9 T cell receptor beta chains below all came from one sample that was sequenced in a study of vaccination and CD4 T cells after COVID-19. The treatment: approximately nine-day PBMC culture with coronavirus spike peptide pools or control peptides (ViraFEST assay). According to the study, CD4+ T cells from the unexposed donor were gathered ahead of the COVID-19 pandemic (2011-2018). What these receptors recognize is not known. An Oncomine TCR Beta short-read assay was used to sequence the DNA from cultured CD4+ T cells. CD4+ T cells were cultured, and genomic DNA was extracted from them. One entry per CDR3 protein, called by TCRdb with MiXCR from the PCR reads. The table includes about 6,800 distinct CDR3 sequences, 35% detected once. The material sequenced was CD4+ T cells from blood, cultured in vitro. The receptors were sampled from a human donor in good health.

This clonotype has a handful of counts. The chain joins TRBV27 to TRBJ1-5; TRBD1 is a possible D gene (5 bases). V lost 3 bases, J lost 4 bases, and 16 bases lay in between. The germline gives CDR1 MNHEY, CDR2 SMNVEV (reference sequence). This CDR3 is built from 16 residues. CDR3 loop: CASSFWGPGRNQPQHF. The DNA of the CDR3 is TGTGCCAGCAGTTTTTGGGGCCCGGGGCGAAATCAGCCCCAGCATTTT.

This chain links TRBV6-2 or TRBV6-3 with TRBJ1-1, with D possibly matching TRBD1 (5 bases). Per germline, CDR1 MNHEY and CDR2 SVGEGT. This CDR3 comprises 12 residues. V was pared by 4 bases and J by 7 bases, with 10 bases between. In DNA form, the CDR3 reads TGTGCCAGCAGTTGGGACCGATTTGAAGCTTTCTTT. As protein: CASSWDRFEAFF.

This CDR3 reads CASSWTRLRGDEQYF. CDR3 bases: TGTGCCAGCAGTTGGACACGCCTGAGAGGGGACGAGCAGTACTTC. The V call is TRBV27, the J call TRBJ2-7; D is tentatively TRBD1 or TRBD2 (5 bases each). CDR3 size: 15 residues. The V gene lost 4 bases and the J gene lost 5 bases, with 18 bases spanning the gap. Germline CDR1 reads MNHEY; CDR2 reads SMNVEV (reference sequence).

Comment on this clonotype: The CDR3 does not close with the conserved phenylalanine or tryptophan, likely indicating a read error. No DNA is shown, since the ends of the CDR3 on it are uncertain; the CDR3 is the one TCRdb lists. The chain recombines TRBV27 with TRBJ2-7. Including both end residues, the CDR3 is 11 amino acids long. From germline, CDR1 is MNHEY and CDR2 SMNVEV (reference sequence). CDR3 residues: CASSLGKVSTS.

The genes are TRBV5-4 and TRBJ2-5; 14 bases match TRBD2. Losses at the gene ends were 10 bases for V and 2 bases for J; bases not matched to a gene: 16. Germline lookup yields CDR1 SGHNT and CDR2 YYREEE (reference sequence). The CDR3 is 18 residues long. CDR3 protein: CASWSTSGRARQQETQYF. DNA of the CDR3: TGTGCCTCCTGGTCGACTAGCGGGAGGGCCCGACAACAAGAGACCCAGTACTTC.

This clonotype appeared a single time. V is TRBV7-6 and J is TRBJ2-7, with D possibly TRBD2 on 6 matching bases. Germline V gene lookup returns CDR1 SGHVS and CDR2 FNYEAQ. The CDR3 loop spans 17 amino acids. V dropped 0 bases and J dropped 2 bases, with 17 bases sitting between them. Here the CDR3 reads CASSLAEGQGGTYEQYF. In nucleotides, the CDR3 is TGTGCCAGCAGCTTAGCCGAAGGGCAGGGAGGCACCTACGAGCAGTACTTC.

This clonotype was seen more than once but under ten times. V usage is TRBV21-1 and J usage is TRBJ2-3; the table's TRBD2 call for D was not verified on the DNA. TRBV21-1 is a known pseudogene. This CDR3 spans 16 amino acids. The DNA of the CDR3 is TGTGCCAGCAGCTTTCCAGGACTGGACCTCACAGATACGCAGTATTTT. Its protein is CASSFPGLDLTDTQYF.

This chain links TRBV28 with TRBJ1-1, with D hard to call. This CDR3 is 13 amino acids long. The V end was cut by 5 bases, the J end by 0 bases, with 7 bases between. Germline V gene data show CDR1 as MDHEN and CDR2 as SYDVKM. The CDR3 bases are TGTGCCAGCAGTCCCAATTTGAACACTGAAGCTTTCTTT. It yields the protein CASSPNLNTEAFF.

The J gene is TRBJ2-1, the V gene TRBV7-9; D is unresolved. V dropped 2 bases and J dropped 4 bases, with 12 bases sitting between them. CDR1 and CDR2 from the germline V gene are SEHNR and FQNEAQ (reference sequence). This CDR3 is 15 amino acids long. CDR3 in amino acids: CASSLRTGFYNEQFF. The CDR3 DNA sequence: TGTGCCAGCAGCTTAAGGACGGGCTTTTACAATGAGCAGTTCTTC. The full variable domain, rest sourced from reference TRBV7-9 and TRBJ2-1, is DTGVSQNPRHKITKRGQNVTFRCDPISEHNRLYWYRQTLGQGPEFLTYFQNEAQLEKSRLLSDRFSAERPKGSFSTLEIQRTEQGDSAMYLCASSLRTGFYNEQFFGPGTRLTVL.